This TCR beta chain originates from a study of OX40 agonist ivuxolimab in advanced cancers. Study information: Hepatocellular carcinoma, melanoma, renal cell or head and neck cancer was diagnosed in the dose-escalation patients.

The CDR3 is made up of 15 amino acids. V shed 5 bases, J shed 6 bases, and the junction held 8 bases outside the gene matches. Per germline, CDR1 MRHNA and CDR2 SNTAGT. Blood specimens came from baseline, cycle 4 day 1, and cycle 7 day 1. Clones were read by immunoSEQ multiplex PCR, and TCRdb kept only the in-frame ones, dropping some. The table lists 50,000 to 65,000 clones, roughly 89% of them singletons. Regarding the study as a whole: Not determined was the antigen specificity of the expanded peripheral T cells. Clones of CD4+ and CD8+ blood T cells grew by week 6 at doses of 0.1 to 3.0 mg/kg.

Comments on this clone: The antigen remains undetermined.

Material: CD4+ or CD8+ T cells sorted from blood, obtained in a trial of the OX40 agonist ivuxolimab. V is TRBV6-4 and J is TRBJ2-1, with 9 bases aligning to TRBD1. This clonotype was obtained from an adult with an advanced solid tumor such as melanoma, head and neck, liver or kidney cancer. The CDR3 reads CASSPGTGFSNEQFF. The DNA for the CDR3 is TGTGCCAGCAGTCCCGGGACAGGGTTTAGCAATGAGCAGTTCTTC.